This T cell receptor (beta chain) is drawn from a study of T-cell reconstitution after alpha-beta-depleted transplantation in children. Preparation of the TCRbeta library used unique molecular identifiers. Using its own MiXCR run on the PCR reads, TCRdb lists one record per CDR3 protein. The sample gives 610,000 or so distinct CDR3 sequences, over 20% of which show up once; 36% is in the top ten. After removal of 6 bases from V and 4 bases from J, the junction contained 6 bases not matched to a gene. The CDR3 sequence is 15 residues long. This clonotype was counted between two and nine times. The rearrangement joins TRBV12-3 or TRBV12-4 to TRBJ1-3; 10 bases line up with TRBD1. The sequence derives from a boy in the first two years of life with Wiskott-Aldrich syndrome, due to receive a stem cell transplant. This material consisted of PBMCs, taken before TCRalphabeta/CD19-depleted stem cell transplant. In DNA form, the CDR3 reads TGTGCCAGCAGCTCCGGGACAGGGGCCGGAAACACCATATATTTT. Translated, it gives CASSSGTGAGNTIYF.